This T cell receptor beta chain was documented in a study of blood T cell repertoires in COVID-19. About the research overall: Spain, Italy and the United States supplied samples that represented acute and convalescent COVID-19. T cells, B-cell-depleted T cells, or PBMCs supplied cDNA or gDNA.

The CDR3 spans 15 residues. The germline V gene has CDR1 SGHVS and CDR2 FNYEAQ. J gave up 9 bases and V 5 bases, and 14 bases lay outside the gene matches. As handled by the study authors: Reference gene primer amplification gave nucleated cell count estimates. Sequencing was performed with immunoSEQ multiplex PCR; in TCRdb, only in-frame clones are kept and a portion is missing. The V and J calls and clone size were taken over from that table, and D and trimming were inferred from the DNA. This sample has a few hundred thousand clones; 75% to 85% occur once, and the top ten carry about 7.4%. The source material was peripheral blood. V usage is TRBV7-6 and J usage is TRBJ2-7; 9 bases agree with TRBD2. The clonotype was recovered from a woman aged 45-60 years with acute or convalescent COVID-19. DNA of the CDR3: TGTGCCAGCAGCCCCGAGACTAGCGGCCTACGAGCGCAGTACTTC. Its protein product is CASSPETSGLRAQYF.